Listed below are T cell receptor beta chains from one sample, sequenced in a study of cytomegalovirus exposure and HLA in healthy donors. Sequencing used immunoSEQ multiplex PCR; TCRdb keeps in-frame clones, though not all of them. This table has 130,000 to 150,000 clones, roughly 80% appearing once. Sample: PBMCs. These receptors all stem from a woman aged 40-49 years in good health and CMV-seropositive. CDR3s include the opening cysteine and the closing phenylalanine or tryptophan. The D gene is left open where the match is weak. A row's size may be missing; if present it is once, few, many or a size class.

d_gene | j_gene | abundance | v_gene | CDR3aa | CDR3nt
NA | TRBJ1-2 | NA | TRBV30 | CAWSGPQTAYGYTF | TGTGCCTGGAGTGGACCCCAAACAGCCTATGGCTACACCTTC
TRBD2 | TRBJ2-1 | NA | TRBV5-4 | CASSQGLDVGEQFF | TGTGCCAGCAGCCAGGGACTAGATGTAGGTGAGCAGTTCTTC
NA | TRBJ2-7 | NA | TRBV6-6 | CASSYYQGGEQYF | TGTGCCAGCAGTTACTACCAGGGGGGCGAGCAGTACTTC
NA | TRBJ1-1 | NA | TRBV15 | CATSRTGGLPEAFF | TGTGCCACCAGCAGGACGGGAGGACTCCCTGAAGCTTTCTTT
NA | TRBJ2-5 | NA | TRBV6-5 | CASSPGRLDQETQYF | TGTGCCAGCAGTCCAGGTAGATTGGACCAAGAGACCCAGTACTTC
NA | TRBJ2-6 | NA | TRBV9 | CASSVATTDSGANVLTF | TGTGCCAGCAGCGTAGCTACGACAGACTCTGGGGCCAACGTCCTGACTTTC
NA | TRBJ2-1 | NA | TRBV6-4 | CASSDWRRYNEQFF | TGTGCCAGCAGTGACTGGAGGCGATACAATGAGCAGTTCTTC
TRBD2 | TRBJ2-3 | NA | TRBV6-1 | CASSETSSGFTDTQYF | TGTGCCAGCAGTGAAACGAGTAGCGGGTTCACAGATACGCAGTATTTT
NA | TRBJ2-3 | once | TRBV11-3 | CASSLNAGDTQYF | TGTGCCAGCAGCTTAAATGCAGGAGATACGCAGTATTTT
NA | TRBJ2-5 | few | TRBV18 | CASSPLVSMETQYF | TGTGCCAGCTCACCCTTGGTGTCTATGGAGACCCAGTACTTC
NA | TRBJ2-2 | NA | TRBV19 | CASSGIAANTGELFF | TGTGCCAGTAGCGGAATTGCGGCGAACACCGGGGAGCTGTTTTTT
TRBD1 | TRBJ1-4 | NA | TRBV6-1 | CASRTGSGEKLFF | TGTGCCAGCAGGACAGGGTCGGGTGAAAAACTGTTTTTT
NA | TRBJ2-2 | NA | TRBV6-5 | CASGGSRYTGELFF | TGTGCCAGCGGGGGGAGTAGGTACACCGGGGAGCTGTTTTTT
NA | TRBJ2-7 | NA | TRBV29-1 | CSVWGGSSYEQYF | TGCAGCGTTTGGGGGGGCTCTTCCTACGAGCAGTACTTC
TRBD2 | TRBJ2-1 | NA | TRBV6-5 | CASRVLAGTGDEQFF | TGTGCCAGCAGGGTTCTAGCGGGCACTGGCGATGAGCAGTTCTTC
NA | TRBJ2-1 | NA | TRBV15 | CATSRDRRDEQFF | TGTGCCACCAGCAGAGATAGGCGGGATGAGCAGTTCTTC
NA | TRBJ2-7 | NA | TRBV5-1 | CASSLPAVTYEQYF | TGCGCCAGCAGCCTACCGGCGGTCACCTACGAGCAGTACTTC
NA | TRBJ1-2 | NA | TRBV15 | CATSARGGRDGYTF | TGTGCCACCAGCGCCCGGGGGGGGCGCGATGGCTACACCTTC
TRBD1 | TRBJ2-1 | NA | TRBV5-6 | CASSGPGQQYNEQFF | TGTGCCAGCAGCGGGCCGGGACAGCAATACAATGAGCAGTTCTTC
TRBD2 | TRBJ2-7 | NA | TRBV7-2 | CASSLMSGGPYVQYF | TGTGCCAGCAGCCTTATGTCGGGGGGGCCCTACGTGCAGTACTTC
TRBD1 | TRBJ1-5 | NA | TRBV28 | CASMGQGYNQPQHF | TGTGCCAGCATGGGACAGGGGTACAATCAGCCCCAGCATTTT
NA | TRBJ1-2 | NA | TRBV18 | CASSPQQDYGYTF | TGTGCCAGCTCACCACAGCAGGACTATGGCTACACCTTC
NA | TRBJ2-5 | NA | TRBV9 | CASSVGNAVYQETQYF | TGTGCCAGCAGCGTCGGGAACGCCGTGTACCAAGAGACCCAGTACTTC
NA | TRBJ1-3 | NA | TRBV2 | CASSVGLSGNTIYF | TGTGCCAGCAGTGTTGGCCTCTCTGGAAACACCATATATTTT
NA | TRBJ2-1 | NA | TRBV6-4 | CASSGIRGNEQFF | TGTGCCAGCAGTGGCATTCGGGGGAATGAGCAGTTCTTC
NA | TRBJ2-7 | NA | TRBV6-6 | CATRAGQVGEQYF | TGTGCCACCCGAGCGGGACAGGTGGGCGAGCAGTACTTC
TRBD2 | TRBJ2-2 | NA | TRBV30 | CAWSRGTSHNTGELFF | TGTGCCTGGAGCCGGGGGACTAGCCACAACACCGGGGAGCTGTTTTTT
TRBD2 | TRBJ2-1 | NA | TRBV30 | CAWSRTSGGSEQFF | TGTGCCTGGAGCCGGACTAGCGGGGGTTCTGAGCAGTTCTTC
NA | TRBJ2-7 | once | TRBV5-6 | CASSTTGPEQYF | TGTGCCAGCAGTACTACAGGGCCCGAGCAGTACTTC
TRBD2 | TRBJ2-5 | NA | TRBV30 | CAWGAVIAGKETQYF | TGTGCCTGGGGGGCCGTGATAGCGGGGAAAGAGACCCAGTACTTC
TRBD2 | TRBJ2-3 | NA | TRBV27 | CASSFWGASGGADTQYF | TGTGCCAGCAGTTTTTGGGGGGCTAGCGGGGGGGCAGATACGCAGTATTTT
NA | TRBJ1-1 | NA | TRBV27 | CASSPVGRNTEAFF | TGTGCCAGCAGCCCCGTGGGGAGGAACACTGAAGCTTTCTTT
TRBD2 | TRBJ2-1 | NA | TRBV5-1 | CASSLEVAGYNEQFF | TGCGCCAGCAGCTTGGAGGTAGCGGGTTATAATGAGCAGTTCTTC
TRBD2 | TRBJ2-3 | NA | TRBV19 | CASSIQRETDTQYF | TGTGCCAGTAGTATTCAGCGGGAAACAGATACGCAGTATTTT
NA | TRBJ2-7 | NA | TRBV7-6 | CASSLDGTYEQYF | TGCGCCAGCAGCTTAGACGGGACCTACGAGCAGTACTTC
TRBD2 | TRBJ2-7 | NA | TRBV4-2 | CASSLPRTSGGYTYEQYF | TGTGCCAGCAGCCTCCCTAGGACTAGCGGGGGGTACACCTACGAGCAGTACTTC
TRBD2 | TRBJ2-7 | NA | TRBV7-8 | CASSLKASGSYEQYF | TGTGCCAGCAGCTTAAAGGCTAGCGGATCCTACGAGCAGTACTTC
NA | TRBJ2-7 | once | TRBV6-5 | CASTREPTTYEQYF | TGTGCCAGCACCCGGGAACCCACGACCTACGAGCAGTACTTC
TRBD1 | TRBJ1-1 | few | TRBV10-3 | CAISPGQLNTEAFF | TGTGCCATCAGTCCGGGACAGCTGAACACTGAAGCTTTCTTT
NA | TRBJ2-7 | NA | TRBV30 | CAWSLQGNWEQYF | TGTGCCTGGAGTCTGCAGGGAAATTGGGAGCAGTACTTC
NA | TRBJ1-2 | NA | TRBV4-2 | CASSQDERDGYTF | TGTGCCAGCAGCCAAGATGAAAGAGATGGCTACACCTTC
NA | TRBJ1-1 | once | TRBV2 | CASSIDTSTEASF | TGTGCCAGCAGTATTGACACGTCCACTGAAGCTTCCTTT
NA | TRBJ1-2 | NA | TRBV6-5 | CASNRGDYGYTF | TGTGCCAGCAATCGGGGGGACTATGGCTACACCTTC
TRBD1 | TRBJ1-2 | NA | TRBV9 | CASSVGTGQFYGYTF | TGTGCCAGCAGCGTAGGTACGGGACAGTTTTATGGCTACACCTTC
NA | TRBJ2-3 | NA | TRBV5-6 | CASSSGAGNTQYF | TGTGCCAGCAGCTCTGGGGCAGGCAATACGCAGTATTTT